A single TCR beta chain is shown here with its context. Its target is unknown. These data are taken from a study of T cell responses to AZD1222 COVID-19 vaccine. Study results and limitations: No day 14 peak samples; only post-peak repertoires were characterized. It should be noted that donors were predominantly white British and more often female, and clonal diversity was possibly underestimated.

Only in-frame clones appear in the TCRdb table, and some are missing; sequencing was by immunoSEQ multiplex PCR. The table lists 140,000 to 150,000 clones, approximately 90% of them singletons. The V segment lost 2 bases and the J segment 0 bases; nucleotides outside the gene matches: 5. Germline-derived CDR1 and CDR2 are LGHDT and YNNKEL (reference sequence). CDR3 length: 16 amino acids. The rearrangement joins TRBV3-1 (or the pseudogene TRBV3-2) to TRBJ2-3, with 7 positions matching TRBD2. The material was peripheral blood, obtained on day 0 of MenACWY control vaccination. The sequence was obtained from an adult in good health. The CDR3 here is CASSQYSRGSTDTQYF. CDR3 bases: TGTGCCAGCAGCCAATATTCGCGGGGGAGCACAGATACGCAGTATTTT.